The TCR beta chain under discussion was sequenced for a study of cytomegalovirus exposure and HLA in healthy donors. General study points: A list of approximately 160 TCR beta chains associated with cytomegalovirus was given. From TCR beta sequences, most subjects' HLA-A and HLA-B alleles were reportedly predicted accurately.

Worth noting for this clone: Its antigen remains unidentified. In the same sample, other DNA sequences code for this CDR3.

In the PCR, 60 Vbeta and 13 Jbeta primers were used. Measured with immunoSEQ multiplex PCR; TCRdb has only the in-frame clones, and not every one. In the table there are fewer than 250,000 clones, 75% to 80% of which are singletons. CDR3 size: 14 residues. Trimming removed 0 bases from V and 1 base from J, with 8 bases in between. CDR1 is SGHRS, CDR2 YFSETQ, per germline. The origin of this receptor is a woman under 40 in good health and CMV-seropositive. Sequenced sample: PBMCs. This chain uses TRBV5-1 with TRBJ2-7; D ambiguous. CDR3 bases: TGCGCCAGCAGCTTGGGGGCCACTTCCTACGAGCAGTACTTC. Protein sequence: CASSLGATSYEQYF.